These 15 T cell receptor beta chains share one sample of origin, sequenced in a study of T cells in Graves' hyperthyroidism and ophthalmopathy. Amplification yielded TCR beta CDR3 regions, with RNA transcripts as the source. The HTBI primer set served for first-round RT-PCR of the TCR CDR3. MiXCR, run by TCRdb on the multiplex PCR reads, gives a single entry per CDR3 protein. Here the sample spans 550,000 to 700,000 distinct CDR3 sequences, over 12% being singletons. Sequenced material: blood. The origin of the receptors is a woman aged 40 to 50 with Graves' ophthalmopathy.

This clonotype was detected only a few times. The genes are TRBV11-2 and TRBJ2-7, with 10 nucleotides matching TRBD2. The CDR3 runs 17 residues. After removal of 5 bases from V and 0 bases from J, the junction contained 10 bases not matched to a gene. Germline V lookup: CDR1 SGHAT, CDR2 FQNNGV. The CDR3 reads CASSPRGSGRGSYEQYF. CDR3 nucleotide sequence: TGTGCCAGCAGCCCCCGTGGGAGCGGGAGGGGCTCCTACGAGCAGTACTTC.

This chain uses TRBV11-2 with TRBJ2-7; 8 bases match TRBD2. V shed 3 bases and J 6 bases; nucleotides not matched to a gene: 16. Per the germline V gene, CDR1 is SGHAT and CDR2 is FQNNGV. The CDR3 sequence is 17 residues long. CDR3 bases: TGTGCCAGCAGCTTGTCGGCCAGCGGGAGCCCCCCACCCGAGCAGTACTTC. Translating it yields CASSLSASGSPPPEQYF.

There are many counts of this clonotype. The junction shows a germline mismatch at one end, possibly a read error. The rearrangement uses TRBV9 and TRBJ2-7, with D tentatively TRBD2 (6 bases). Germline V gene lookup returns CDR1 SGDLS and CDR2 YYNGEE. The CDR3 sequence is 13 residues long. The CDR3 bases are TGTGCCAGCAGCGGAGGGACTTCCTTCGAGCAGTACTTC. This gives the protein CASSGGTSFEQYF.

This clonotype came up a few times. The chain couples TRBV4-3 to TRBJ2-7; 7 positions agree with TRBD1. Germline CDR1 LGHNA, CDR2 YSLEER. V was clipped by 0 bases and J by 0 bases; unmatched bases: 5. CDR3 length: 16 residues. The CDR3 protein is CASSQDLGQNSYEQYF. CDR3 DNA: TGCGCCAGCAGCCAAGATTTGGGACAGAACTCCTACGAGCAGTACTTC.

In this sample, this clonotype turned up many times. V is TRBV7-2 and J is TRBJ2-4, with TRBD2 matching 7 bases. From germline, CDR1 is SGHTA and CDR2 FQGNSA. V gave up 0 bases and J gave up 5 bases; unmatched junction bases: 1. The CDR3 spans 14 residues. The chain's CDR3 is CASSLAGGENIQYF. CDR3 DNA sequence: TGTGCCAGCAGCTTAGCGGGAGGGGAAAACATTCAGTACTTC. Filled out from reference TRBV7-2 and TRBJ2-4, the complete variable domain reads GAGVSQSPSNKVTEKGKDVELRCDPISGHTALYWYRQSLGQGLEFLIYFQGNSAPDKSGLPSDRFSAERTGGSVSTLTIQRTQQEDSAVYLCASSLAGGENIQYFGAGTRLSVL.

The chain uses TRBV11-2 and TRBJ2-5; D might be TRBD1 (5 bases). The CDR3 covers 17 residues. CDR1 and CDR2 from the germline V gene are SGHAT and FQNNGV. Trimming removed 0 bases from V and 0 bases from J, with 14 bases in between. CDR3 DNA: TGTGCCAGCAGCTTAGATCGAAACAGGTGGTACCAAGAGACCCAGTACTTC. Protein product: CASSLDRNRWYQETQYF. The whole variable domain, remainder taken from reference TRBV11-2 and TRBJ2-5, is EAGVAQSPRYKIIEKRQSVAFWCNPISGHATLYWYQQILGQGPKLLIQFQNNGVVDDSQLPKDRFSAERLKGVDSTLKIQPAKLEDSAVYLCASSLDRNRWYQETQYFGPGTRLLVL.

In regard to this clonotype: A much larger clone differs by one base, so this may be a read error. V and J are TRBV20-1 and TRBJ2-7; 15 positions match TRBD2. Germline V lookup: CDR1 DFQATT, CDR2 SNEGSKA (reference sequence). V was clipped by 6 bases and J by 11 bases; unmatched bases: 11. The CDR3 covers 14 residues. This CDR3 is CSAKDGLAGGPEYF. The CDR3 nucleotides read TGCAGTGCGAAGGATGGACTAGCGGGAGGGCCAGAGTACTTC.

Points on this clonotype: A read error may produce the germline difference seen at one junction end. The chain couples TRBV10-3 to TRBJ2-1, with D possibly being TRBD1 or TRBD2 (5 bases each). The CDR3 has 13 residues. Germline loops: CDR1 ENHRY, CDR2 SYGVKD. The CDR3 here is CAISGQGEGTVVF. CDR3 in DNA: TGTGCCATCAGCGGCCAGGGTGAGGGTACCGTGGTCTTC.

The rearrangement uses TRBV6-1 and TRBJ2-4; tentative D call: TRBD2 (6 bases). V was clipped by 7 bases and J by 0 bases, with 16 bases between them. The CDR3 has 16 residues. CDR1 and CDR2 from the germline V gene are MNHNS and SASEGT. The CDR3 DNA reads TGTGCCAGCACCAAGGGAGGACCCCGAGCCAAAAACATTCAGTACTTC. It codes for CASTKGGPRAKNIQYF.

This clonotype was detected only a few times. The chain couples TRBV29-1 to TRBJ1-5, with TRBD1 matching 7 bases. The CDR3 runs to 12 residues. Trimming removed 6 bases from V and 5 bases from J; junction bases left unmatched: 4. Germline V gene sequence: CDR1 SQVTM, CDR2 ANQGSEA. The CDR3 region is CSVQGGDQPQHF. In DNA, the CDR3 is TGCAGCGTCCAGGGGGGAGATCAGCCCCAGCATTTT.

This clonotype was seen repeatedly, ten times or more. The chain couples TRBV7-2 to TRBJ2-7, with TRBD2 identical over 13 bases. The CDR3 runs to 16 residues. J gave up 6 bases and V 3 bases, and 8 bases lay outside the gene matches. Per the germline V gene, CDR1 is SGHTA and CDR2 is FQGNSA. The CDR3 is CASSFAPGLAGAEQYF. CDR3 bases: TGTGCCAGCAGCTTTGCCCCCGGACTAGCGGGAGCCGAGCAGTACTTC.

The genes are TRBV5-1 and TRBJ2-7, with 11 bases matching TRBD1. This CDR3 comprises 17 residues. The ends lost 4 bases at V and 4 bases at J; junction bases unmatched: 13. Looked up from germline, CDR1 is SGHRS and CDR2 is YFSETQ. DNA of the CDR3: TGCGCCAGCAGCAAAGCGCCCGGGACAGGGGGACGGTACGAGCAGTACTTC. This translates into CASSKAPGTGGRYEQYF.

This clonotype occurred many times. The genes are TRBV6-5 and TRBJ2-7; D is undetermined. The length of the CDR3 is 12 residues. Per the germline V gene, CDR1 is MNHEY and CDR2 is SVGAGI. The ends were cut back, 7 bases at V and 1 base at J, with 8 bases in the middle. The CDR3 DNA reads as TGTGCCAGCAACGGCCGTTCCTACGAGCAGTACTTC. It codes for CASNGRSYEQYF.

This clonotype has at least ten counts. The V gene is TRBV15, the J gene TRBJ2-7; TRBD2 might be the D (7 bases). The CDR3 is 13 residues long. V shed 5 bases and J shed 6 bases, with 14 bases lying between them. The germline V gene encodes CDR1 LNHNV and CDR2 YYDKDF (reference sequence). The CDR3 reads CATSYHREGEQYF. The CDR3 region has the DNA TGTGCCACCAGCTACCACAGGGAGGGCGAGCAGTACTTC.

This clonotype was counted ten times or more. This sequence joins TRBV13 and TRBJ2-6, with D perhaps matching TRBD1 (5 bases). Trimming took off 4 bases at V and 2 bases at J, with 9 bases between the two ends. Germline V gives CDR1 PRHDT, CDR2 FYEKMQ (reference sequence). CDR3 size: 15 residues. The CDR3 spells CASSSLGAGANVLTF. The CDR3 DNA sequence: TGTGCCAGCAGCTCCCTAGGGGCTGGGGCCAACGTCCTGACTTTC.